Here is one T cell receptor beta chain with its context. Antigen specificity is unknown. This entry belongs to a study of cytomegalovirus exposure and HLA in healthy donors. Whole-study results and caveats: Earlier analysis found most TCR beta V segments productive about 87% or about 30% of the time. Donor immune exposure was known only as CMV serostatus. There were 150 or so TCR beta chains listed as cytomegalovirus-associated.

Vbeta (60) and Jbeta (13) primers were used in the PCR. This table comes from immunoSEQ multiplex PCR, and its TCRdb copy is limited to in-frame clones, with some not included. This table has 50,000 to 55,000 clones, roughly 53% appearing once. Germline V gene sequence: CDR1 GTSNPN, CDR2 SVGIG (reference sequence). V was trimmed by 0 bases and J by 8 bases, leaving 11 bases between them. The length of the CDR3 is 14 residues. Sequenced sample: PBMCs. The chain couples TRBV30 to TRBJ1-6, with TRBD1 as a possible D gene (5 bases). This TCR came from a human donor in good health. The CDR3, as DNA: TGTGCCTGGAGTGTTAGGGGATGGGATTCACCCCTCCACTTT. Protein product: CAWSVRGWDSPLHF.